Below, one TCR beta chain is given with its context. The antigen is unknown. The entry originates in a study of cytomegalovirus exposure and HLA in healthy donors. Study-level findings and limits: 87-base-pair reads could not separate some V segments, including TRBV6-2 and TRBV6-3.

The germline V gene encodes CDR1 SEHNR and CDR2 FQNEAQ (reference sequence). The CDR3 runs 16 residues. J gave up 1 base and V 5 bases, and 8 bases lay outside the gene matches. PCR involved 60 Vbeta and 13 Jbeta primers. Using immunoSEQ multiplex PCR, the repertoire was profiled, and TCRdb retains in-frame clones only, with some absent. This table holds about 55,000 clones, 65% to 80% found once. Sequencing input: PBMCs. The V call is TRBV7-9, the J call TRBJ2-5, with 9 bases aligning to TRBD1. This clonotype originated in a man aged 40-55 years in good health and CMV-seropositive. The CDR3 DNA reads TGTGCCAGCAGCCCCTCGGACAGGGGCGCCCAAGAGACCCAGTACTTC. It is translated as CASSPSDRGAQETQYF.